Below are 16 T cell receptor beta chains sequenced from a single sample in a study of long-term antiretroviral therapy in people with HIV. Version v3.0 of the immunoSEQ assay was performed at survey level. Libraries were prepared by immunoSEQ multiplex PCR; TCRdb keeps only in-frame clonotypes and omits some of them. This table has tens of thousands of clones, 85% appearing once. The specimen comprised unsorted PBMCs, sampled 2.3 years after starting antiretroviral therapy. These receptors all come from a middle-aged man with HIV.

This clone was detected only a few times. The chain carries TRBV11-3 and TRBJ2-3; D unclear. This CDR3 region has 13 residues. Germline V gene sequence: CDR1 SGHNT, CDR2 YENEEA. Trimming stripped 4 bases from V and 6 bases from J, with 11 bases between. In nucleotides, the CDR3 is TGTGCCAGCAGCTCGCGGACCCTGGATACGCAGTATTTT. Translated, it gives CASSSRTLDTQYF.

V and J are TRBV19 and TRBJ1-4; D remains ambiguous. This CDR3 has 14 residues. The germline V and J ends were trimmed by 3 bases and 5 bases, with 10 bases remaining between them. The germline CDR1 and CDR2 sequences are LNHDA and SQIVND (reference sequence). For the CDR3, the DNA is TGTGCCAGTAGTATCGGACGGGAAAATGAAAAACTGTTTTTT. Amino acid sequence: CASSIGRENEKLFF.

This clone showed up just a few times. V usage is TRBV12-5 and J usage is TRBJ1-6; tentatively, D is TRBD1 (5 bases). The CDR3 consists of 12 residues. V was pared by 9 bases and J by 10 bases, with 13 bases between. CDR1 LGHNT and CDR2 FRNRAP come from the germline V gene. In nucleotides, the CDR3 is TGTGCTAGCCACGAGGGACGGTCACCCCTCCACTTT. This translates into CASHEGRSPLHF.

J is TRBJ2-3 and V is TRBV28; D tentatively fits TRBD1 or TRBD2 (5 bases each). The V and J ends lost 5 bases and 10 bases respectively, with 22 bases between them. The germline CDR1 and CDR2 sequences are MDHEN and SYDVKM. The CDR3 loop spans 15 amino acids. The CDR3 loop reads CASSRLGPLKGAQYF. The CDR3 nucleotides are TGTGCCAGCAGTCGGCTGGGACCTCTAAAGGGTGCGCAGTATTTT.

This clone was counted a single time. The V call is TRBV19, the J call TRBJ1-2; D unresolved. Between the trimmed V and J ends, which lost 5 bases and 0 bases, there was a span of 10 bases. Germline CDR1 and CDR2: LNHDA and SQIVND (reference sequence). The CDR3 loop spans 14 amino acids. The CDR3 sequence is CASSQWTANYGYTF. The CDR3 DNA reads TGTGCCAGTAGTCAGTGGACGGCTAACTATGGCTACACCTTC.

This rearrangement joins TRBV6-1 to TRBJ2-4, with D unresolved. Between the trimmed V and J ends, which lost 3 bases and 5 bases, there was a span of 17 bases. There are 16 residues in the CDR3. Germline CDR1 and CDR2: MNHNS and SASEGT. The CDR3 is CASSDFTALGENIQYF. The CDR3 DNA reads as TGTGCCAGCAGTGATTTTACGGCCCTCGGCGAAAACATTCAGTACTTC.

The V and J genes are TRBV19 and TRBJ2-2, with 7 bases aligning to TRBD1. The V gene end was trimmed by 5 bases and the J gene end by 2 bases; junction bases not matched to a gene: 5. This CDR3 is built from 15 residues. CDR1 is LNHDA and CDR2 is SQIVND in the germline V gene (reference sequence). This chain's CDR3 is CASSPRDRNTGELFF. CDR3 bases: TGTGCCAGTAGTCCCCGGGACAGAAACACCGGGGAGCTGTTTTTT.

The chain couples TRBV12-5 to TRBJ2-3; D gene unclear. The CDR3 is made up of 13 amino acids. V lost 6 bases and J 6 bases, leaving 13 bases between the germline ends. CDR1 is LGHNT, CDR2 FRNRAP, per germline. The CDR3 spells CASGSRPADTQYF. The CDR3 DNA reads TGTGCTAGTGGGAGTCGTCCAGCCGATACGCAGTATTTT.

The CDR3 sequence: CASSLDSQGASNEKLFF. The CDR3 coding sequence is TGTGCCAGCAGCTTAGATTCGCAGGGGGCTTCTAATGAAAAACTGTTTTTT. The rearrangement uses TRBV7-9 and TRBJ1-4, with 8 bases that match TRBD1. This CDR3 has 17 residues. The V segment lost 1 base and the J segment 3 bases; nucleotides outside the gene matches: 7. Per the germline V gene, CDR1 is SEHNR and CDR2 is FQNEAQ (reference sequence). The variable domain in full, completed from reference TRBV7-9 and TRBJ1-4, reads DTGVSQNPRHKITKRGQNVTFRCDPISEHNRLYWYRQTLGQGPEFLTYFQNEAQLEKSRLLSDRFSAERPKGSFSTLEIQRTEQGDSAMYLCASSLDSQGASNEKLFFGSGTQLSVL.

The rearrangement uses TRBV9 and TRBJ1-1; 7 bases are shared with TRBD1. V lost 0 bases and J lost 4; bases outside the gene matches: 6. There are 15 residues in the CDR3. The germline CDR1 and CDR2 sequences are SGDLS and YYNGEE. The CDR3 region is CASSVEGGAFTEAFF. CDR3 bases: TGTGCCAGCAGCGTAGAAGGGGGCGCCTTCACTGAAGCTTTCTTT. Full variable domain (outside the CDR3, taken from reference TRBV9 and TRBJ1-1): DSGVTQTPKHLITATGQRVTLRCSPRSGDLSVYWYQQSLDQGLQFLIQYYNGEERAKGNILERFSAQQFPDLHSELNLSSLELGDSALYFCASSVEGGAFTEAFFGQGTRLTVV.

In its sample, this clone was seen once. The chain employs TRBV7-9 and TRBJ1-1; 7 bases are a match to TRBD1. With 0 bases clipped from V and 7 bases from J, the junction kept 5 bases outside the gene matches. The CDR3 consists of 14 residues. Per germline, CDR1 SEHNR and CDR2 FQNEAQ (reference sequence). The CDR3 DNA reads TGTGCCAGCAGCTTAGCGTGGGACAGTTTTGAAGCTTTCTTT. Translation: CASSLAWDSFEAFF. The full variable domain, in which reference TRBV7-9 and TRBJ1-1 provide the parts outside the CDR3, is DTGVSQNPRHKITKRGQNVTFRCDPISEHNRLYWYRQTLGQGPEFLTYFQNEAQLEKSRLLSDRFSAERPKGSFSTLEIQRTEQGDSAMYLCASSLAWDSFEAFFGQGTRLTVV.

V usage is TRBV11-3 and J usage is TRBJ1-1, with 11 bases aligning to TRBD1. Germline values: CDR1 SGHNT, CDR2 YENEEA. With V trimmed by 5 bases and J by 2 bases, 7 bases remained unmatched. There are 16 residues in the CDR3. CDR3 nucleotides: TGTGCCAGCAGCCGCCGGGACAGGGGGGGCAACACTGAAGCTTTCTTT. Its protein product is CASSRRDRGGNTEAFF.

The chain links TRBV11-2 to TRBJ1-1; D unresolved. Trimming shortened V by 4 bases and J by 0 bases, and 12 bases separated the two germline ends. CDR1 and CDR2 (germline): SGHAT, FQNNGV. CDR3 length: 15 residues. DNA for the CDR3: TGTGCCAGCAGCTCCGGATGGGGTCTGAACACTGAAGCTTTCTTT. Protein sequence: CASSSGWGLNTEAFF.

In this sample, this clone turned up once. The rearrangement joins TRBV9 to TRBJ2-2, with 8 positions matching TRBD1. Germline V gene data show CDR1 as SGDLS and CDR2 as YYNGEE. V lost 0 bases, J lost 13 bases, and 5 bases stayed unmatched. The CDR3 contains 13 residues. CDR3: CASSVETGERLFF. In nucleotides, the CDR3 is TGTGCCAGCAGCGTAGAGACAGGGGAAAGGCTGTTTTTT.

The V and J genes are TRBV5-1 and TRBJ1-2, with 8 bases aligning to TRBD1. In germline, CDR1 is SGHRS, CDR2 YFSETQ. J gave up 4 bases and V 4 bases, and 9 bases lay outside the gene matches. This CDR3 is 15 amino acids long. CDR3 nucleotide sequence: TGCGCCAGCAGCCCTGTGACAGGGGAGGGCTATGGCTACACCTTC. Protein product: CASSPVTGEGYGYTF.

This clone was detected only a few times. V gene TRBV11-3 combines with J gene TRBJ1-1; no clear D gene. The germline V and J ends were trimmed by 8 bases and 4 bases, with 11 bases remaining between them. The CDR3 sequence is 12 residues long. From germline, CDR1 is SGHNT and CDR2 YENEEA. The CDR3 DNA follows: TGTGCCAGCCGAGACGTAGGCACTGAAGCTTTCTTT. It codes for CASRDVGTEAFF.